This T cell receptor beta chain stems from a study of blood T cell repertoires in COVID-19. Sequenced by immunoSEQ multiplex PCR; TCRdb stores in-frame clones only, minus some. In the table there are around 310,000 clones, 90% of which are singletons. J gave up 4 bases and V 3 bases, and 6 bases lay outside the gene matches. The CDR3 spans 15 residues. Per the germline V gene, CDR1 is SGHAT and CDR2 is FQNNGV. While infection was still active, Seattle patients were enrolled and then followed longitudinally. This rearrangement joins TRBV11-2 to TRBJ2-3; 8 bases fit TRBD2. Material: peripheral blood. The receptor's source is a woman between 40 and 55 years old with COVID-19, enrolled during active disease. The CDR3 DNA sequence: TGTGCCAGCAGCTTCCTTGCGGGAGGCTCAGATACGCAGTATTTT. Translating gives CASSFLAGGSDTQYF.